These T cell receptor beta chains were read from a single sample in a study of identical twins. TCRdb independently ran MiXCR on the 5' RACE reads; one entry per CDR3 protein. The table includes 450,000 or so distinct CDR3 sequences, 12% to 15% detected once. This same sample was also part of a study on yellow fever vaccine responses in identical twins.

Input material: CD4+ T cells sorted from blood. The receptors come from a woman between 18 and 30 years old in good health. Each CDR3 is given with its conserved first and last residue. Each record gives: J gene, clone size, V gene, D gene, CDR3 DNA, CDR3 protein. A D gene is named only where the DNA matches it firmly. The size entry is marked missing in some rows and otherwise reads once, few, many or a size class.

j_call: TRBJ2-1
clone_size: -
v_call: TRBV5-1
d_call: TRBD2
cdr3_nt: TGCGCCAGCAGCGACCTAGCGGGGGACTCCTACAATGAGCAGTTCTTC
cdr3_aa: CASSDLAGDSYNEQFF

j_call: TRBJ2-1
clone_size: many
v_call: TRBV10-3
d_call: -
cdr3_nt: TGTGCCATCAGTATTGGCGGGACCGGGGTCAATGAGCAGTTCTTC
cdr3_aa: CAISIGGTGVNEQFF

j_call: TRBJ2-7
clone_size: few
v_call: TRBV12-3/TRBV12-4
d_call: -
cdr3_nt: TGTGCCAGCAGTCCGACCCGGACAGCCTACGAGCAGTACTTC
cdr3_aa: CASSPTRTAYEQYF

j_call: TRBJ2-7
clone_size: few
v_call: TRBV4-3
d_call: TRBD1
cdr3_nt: TGCGCCAGCAGCCAAGATCTGGGACAGGGAAGGGAGCAGTACTTC
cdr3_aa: CASSQDLGQGREQYF

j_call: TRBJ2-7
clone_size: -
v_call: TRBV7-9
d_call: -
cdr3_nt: TGTGCCAGCAGCTCGGTTTACGGCGAGCAGTACTTC
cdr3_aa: CASSSVYGEQYF

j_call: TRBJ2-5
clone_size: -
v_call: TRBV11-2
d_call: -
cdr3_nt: TGTGCCAGCAGCTTAACCCCCTCAAGCCAAGAGACCCAGTACTTC
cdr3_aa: CASSLTPSSQETQYF

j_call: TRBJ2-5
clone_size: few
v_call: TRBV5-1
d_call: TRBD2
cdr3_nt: TGCGCCAGCAGCCTGGCTGGTAGCGGGGGGAAAGGTGGGCAAGAGACCCAGTACTTC
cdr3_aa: CASSLAGSGGKGGQETQYF

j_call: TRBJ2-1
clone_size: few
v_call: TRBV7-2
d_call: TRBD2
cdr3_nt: TGTGCCAGTCGAATAGCGGGGGACTCCTACAATGAGCAGTTCTTC
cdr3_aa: CASRIAGDSYNEQFF

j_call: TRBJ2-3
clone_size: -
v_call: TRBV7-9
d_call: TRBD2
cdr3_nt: TGTGCCAGCAGCTTAGATTTAGCGGGGTATGGAGATACGCAGTATTTT
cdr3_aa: CASSLDLAGYGDTQYF

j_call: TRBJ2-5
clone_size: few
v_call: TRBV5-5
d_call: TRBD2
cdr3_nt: TGTGCCAGCAGCTTGGGACTAGCGGGAGTACCCCAAGAGACCCAGTACTTC
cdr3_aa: CASSLGLAGVPQETQYF

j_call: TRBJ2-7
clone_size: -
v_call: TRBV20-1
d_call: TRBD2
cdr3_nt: TGCAGTGCTAGACCCCTGACTAGCGGGCCCTACGAGCAGTACTTC
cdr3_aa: CSARPLTSGPYEQYF

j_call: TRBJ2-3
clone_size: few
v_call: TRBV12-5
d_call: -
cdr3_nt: TGTGCTAGTGGTTACATCCTCACAGATACGCAGTATTTT
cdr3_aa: CASGYILTDTQYF

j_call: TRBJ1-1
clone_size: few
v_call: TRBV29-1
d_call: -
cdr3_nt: TGCAGCGTGTTACCCGTGGGACCTTTGAACACTGAAGCTTTCTTT
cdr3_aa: CSVLPVGPLNTEAFF

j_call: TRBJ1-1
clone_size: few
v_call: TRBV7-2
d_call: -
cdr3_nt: TGTGCCAGCAGCTTAGAGGTCACTGAAGCTTTCTTT
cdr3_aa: CASSLEVTEAFF

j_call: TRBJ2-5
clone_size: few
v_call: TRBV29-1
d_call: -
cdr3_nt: TGCAGCGTTGATCAGGGCCGGGCGGAGACCCAGTACTTC
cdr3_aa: CSVDQGRAETQYF

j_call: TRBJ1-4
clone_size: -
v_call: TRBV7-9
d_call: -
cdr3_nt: TGTGCCAGCAGCTCCATGGGAACGGCGAATGAAAAACTGTTTTTT
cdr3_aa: CASSSMGTANEKLFF

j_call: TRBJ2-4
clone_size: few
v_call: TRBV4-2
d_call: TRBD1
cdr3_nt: TGTGCCAGCAGCCAAGATCACCGGGGGACAGGAAACATTCAGTACTTC
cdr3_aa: CASSQDHRGTGNIQYF

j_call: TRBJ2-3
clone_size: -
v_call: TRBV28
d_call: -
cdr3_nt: TGTGCCAGCAGAACCAACAGATTTACTAGCACAGATACGCAGTATTTT
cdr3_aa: CASRTNRFTSTDTQYF